Listed here are 5 T cell receptor beta chains from one sample, sequenced in a study of control samples from healthy donors and cancer patients. Some clones are missing from TCRdb's copy, which holds only in-frame ones; the method was immunoSEQ multiplex PCR. The sample holds roughly 200,000 clones, approximately 92% seen once. The sequencing sample was made of blood. All receptors come from a man aged 18 to 29 in good health.

V usage is TRBV5-1 and J usage is TRBJ1-2; TRBD1 might be the D (5 bases). V lost 0 bases, J lost 1 base, and 16 bases lay in between. The CDR3 totals 17 residues. Germline V gene sequence: CDR1 SGHRS, CDR2 YFSETQ. CDR3 region: CASSLGQTPLLNYGYTF. For the CDR3, the DNA is TGCGCCAGCAGCTTGGGACAGACCCCCCTTCTTAACTATGGCTACACCTTC. Supplemented by reference TRBV5-1 and TRBJ1-2, the full variable domain reads KAGVTQTPRYLIKTRGQQVTLSCSPISGHRSVSWYQQTPGQGLQFLFEYFSETQRNKGNFPGRFSGRQFSNSRSEMNVSTLELGDSALYLCASSLGQTPLLNYGYTFGSGTRLTVV.

J is TRBJ2-7 and V is TRBV5-6, with 8 bases that match TRBD1. Per germline, CDR1 SGHDT and CDR2 YYEEEE. This CDR3 spans 14 amino acids. V trimming: 4 bases; J trimming: 4 bases; junction bases outside the gene matches: 7. CDR3 sequence: CASSHDRGGYEQYF. For the CDR3, the DNA is TGTGCCAGCAGCCACGACAGGGGCGGGTACGAGCAGTACTTC.

J is TRBJ1-3 and V is TRBV18; TRBD1 is a possible D gene (5 bases). CDR1 is KGHSH and CDR2 is LQKENI in the germline V gene. V gave up 6 bases and J gave up 4 bases, with 13 bases separating them. The length of the CDR3 is 14 residues. As DNA, the CDR3 is TGTGCCAGCTCTCTCGGGACGTCGGGAAACACCATATATTTT. Translating it yields CASSLGTSGNTIYF.

This clone has just a few counts. The chain recombines TRBV9 with TRBJ2-5, with TRBD1 as a possible D gene (5 bases). Germline CDR1 reads SGDLS; CDR2 reads YYNGEE. V was trimmed by 4 bases and J by 5 bases, leaving 18 bases between them. This CDR3 contains 15 residues. CDR3 in amino acids: CASSWGAVARETQYF. The CDR3 DNA sequence: TGTGCCAGCAGCTGGGGCGCCGTGGCAAGGGAGACCCAGTACTTC. Using reference TRBV9 and TRBJ2-5 for the parts outside the CDR3, the full variable domain is DSGVTQTPKHLITATGQRVTLRCSPRSGDLSVYWYQQSLDQGLQFLIQYYNGEERAKGNILERFSAQQFPDLHSELNLSSLELGDSALYFCASSWGAVARETQYFGPGTRLLVL.

The CDR3: CASSTTITGVAGGSYNEQFF. Here the CDR3 DNA reads TGTGCCAGCAGCACGACGATCACAGGGGTGGCTGGAGGCAGCTACAATGAGCAGTTCTTC. This rearrangement joins TRBV7-9 to TRBJ2-1; 7 bases match TRBD1. CDR1 is SEHNR and CDR2 is FQNEAQ in the germline V gene (reference sequence). The CDR3 runs to 20 residues. Trimming took 5 bases from V and 3 from J; bases not matched to a gene: 22.